Sequencing of this T cell receptor beta chain was carried out in a study of blood T cell repertoires in COVID-19. About the research overall: Samples taken during acute and convalescent COVID-19 were collected in the United States, Italy and Spain.

Per the study methods: Nucleated cell number was recorded as an estimate derived from reference gene primer amplification. Method: immunoSEQ multiplex PCR; TCRdb's copy keeps in-frame clones and lacks some. That table supplies the V and J calls and clone size; D and trimming were determined from the DNA. The data hold some 200,000 clones, with 70% to 85% observed a single time. With 0 bases clipped from V and 8 bases from J, the junction kept 6 bases outside the gene matches. Germline CDR1 is MGHRA and CDR2 is YSYEKL. This CDR3 region has 14 residues. The sequenced material came from peripheral blood. J is TRBJ1-2 and V is TRBV4-1; TRBD1 aligns across 7 bases. This TCR was sampled from a man over 45 with active or convalescent COVID-19. CDR3 loop: CASSQEGQRVGYTF. CDR3 coding DNA: TGCGCCAGCAGCCAAGAGGGACAGAGAGTAGGCTACACCTTC.